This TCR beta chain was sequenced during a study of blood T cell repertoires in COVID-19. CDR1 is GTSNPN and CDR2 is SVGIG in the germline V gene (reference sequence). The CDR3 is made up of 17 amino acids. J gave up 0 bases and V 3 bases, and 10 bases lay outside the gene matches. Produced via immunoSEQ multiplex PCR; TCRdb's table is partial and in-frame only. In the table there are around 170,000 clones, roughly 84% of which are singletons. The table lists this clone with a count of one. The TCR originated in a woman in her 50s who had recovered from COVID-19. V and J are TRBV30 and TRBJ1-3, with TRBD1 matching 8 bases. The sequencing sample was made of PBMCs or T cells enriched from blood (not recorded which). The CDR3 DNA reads TGTGCCTGGAGCGGAACCGGGACAGGATACTCTGGAAACACCATATATTTT. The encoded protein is CAWSGTGTGYSGNTIYF.